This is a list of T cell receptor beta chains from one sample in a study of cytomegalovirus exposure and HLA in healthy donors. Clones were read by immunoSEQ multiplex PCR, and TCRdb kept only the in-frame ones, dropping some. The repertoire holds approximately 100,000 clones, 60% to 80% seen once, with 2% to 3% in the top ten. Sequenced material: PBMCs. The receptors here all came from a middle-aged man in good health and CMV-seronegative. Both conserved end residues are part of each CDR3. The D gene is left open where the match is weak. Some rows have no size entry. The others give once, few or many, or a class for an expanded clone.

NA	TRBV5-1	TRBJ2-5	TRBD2	CASSIGLAETQYF	TGCGCCAGCAGCATAGGACTAGCAGAGACCCAGTACTTC
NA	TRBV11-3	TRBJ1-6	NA	CASSLNDRVTNSPLHF	TGTGCCAGCAGCTTAAATGATCGGGTAACCAATTCACCCCTCCACTTT
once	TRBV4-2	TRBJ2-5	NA	CASSQADGAPGETQYF	TGTGCCAGCAGCCAAGCTGATGGGGCGCCTGGGGAGACCCAGTACTTC
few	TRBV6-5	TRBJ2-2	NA	CASRPNTGYTGELFF	TGTGCCAGCAGACCGAATACGGGTTACACCGGGGAGCTGTTTTTT
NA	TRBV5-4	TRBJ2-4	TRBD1	CASSQQGIQNIQYF	TGTGCCAGCAGCCAACAGGGGATCCAAAACATTCAGTACTTC
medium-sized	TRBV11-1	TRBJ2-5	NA	CASSSRRTQYF	TGTGCCAGCAGCTCCCGGAGGACCCAGTACTTC
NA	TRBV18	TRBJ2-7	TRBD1	CASSQFQGTGGSEQYF	TGTGCCAGCTCACAATTCCAAGGGACAGGGGGCTCCGAGCAGTACTTC
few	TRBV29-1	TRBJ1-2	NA	CSVEWGGNYGYTF	TGCAGCGTTGAATGGGGGGGTAACTATGGCTACACCTTC
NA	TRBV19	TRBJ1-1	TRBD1	CASTEGARSWTEAFF	TGTGCCAGTACGGAGGGGGCGCGATCTTGGACTGAAGCTTTCTTT
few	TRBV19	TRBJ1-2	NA	CASGDRLGYGYTF	TGTGCCAGTGGTGACAGGCTAGGCTATGGCTACACCTTC
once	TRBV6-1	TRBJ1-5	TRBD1	CASNKGQYNQPQHF	TGTGCCAGCAACAAGGGACAGTACAATCAGCCCCAGCATTTT
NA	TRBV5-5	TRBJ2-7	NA	CASSLGGEGGRREQYF	TGTGCCAGCAGCTTGGGTGGGGAGGGGGGAAGGCGCGAGCAGTACTTC
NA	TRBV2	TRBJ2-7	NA	CASSEHSYEQYF	TGTGCCAGCAGTGAACATAGTTACGAGCAGTACTTC